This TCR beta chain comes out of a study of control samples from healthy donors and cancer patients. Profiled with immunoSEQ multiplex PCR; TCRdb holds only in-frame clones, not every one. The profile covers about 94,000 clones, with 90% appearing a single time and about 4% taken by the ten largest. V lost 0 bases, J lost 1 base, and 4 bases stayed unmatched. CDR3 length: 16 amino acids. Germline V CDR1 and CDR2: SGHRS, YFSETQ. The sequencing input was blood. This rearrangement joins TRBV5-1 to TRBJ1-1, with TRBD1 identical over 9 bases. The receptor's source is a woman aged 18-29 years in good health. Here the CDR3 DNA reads TGCGCCAGCAGCTTGGACAGGGGGCGGGAGAACACTGAAGCTTTCTTT. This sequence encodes CASSLDRGRENTEAFF.